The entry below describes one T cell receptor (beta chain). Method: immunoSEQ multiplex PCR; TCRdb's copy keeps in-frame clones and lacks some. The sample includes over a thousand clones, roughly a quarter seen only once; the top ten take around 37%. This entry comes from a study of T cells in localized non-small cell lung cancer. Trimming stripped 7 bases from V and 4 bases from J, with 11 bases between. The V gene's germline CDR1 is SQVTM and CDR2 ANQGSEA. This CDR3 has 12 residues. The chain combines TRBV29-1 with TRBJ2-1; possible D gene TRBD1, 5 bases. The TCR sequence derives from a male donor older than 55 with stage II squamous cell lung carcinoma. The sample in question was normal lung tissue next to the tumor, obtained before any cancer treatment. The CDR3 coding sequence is TGCAGCGCTGGACAACTTTACAATGAGCAGTTCTTC. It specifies CSAGQLYNEQFF.